Given below is one T cell receptor (beta chain) in context. This entry belongs to a study of blood T cell repertoires in COVID-19. Overall study context: Italy, Spain and the United States were the sources of the convalescent and acute COVID-19 samples. In each case, the material was cDNA or gDNA derived from T cells, B-cell-depleted T cells, or PBMCs.

Authors' methods: The assay estimated nucleated cells by amplifying reference gene primers. Libraries were prepared by immunoSEQ multiplex PCR; TCRdb keeps only in-frame clonotypes and omits some of them. V, J and clone size were drawn from that table, and D and trimming were deduced from the DNA. The repertoire holds roughly 120,000 clones, with less than 90% as singletons. Trimming shortened V by 1 base and J by 5 bases, and 15 bases separated the two germline ends. Germline V CDR1 and CDR2: LNHNV, YYDKDF (reference sequence). This CDR3 has 15 residues. This sequence was found in a man aged 25-45 years with acute or convalescent COVID-19. The V and J genes are TRBV15 and TRBJ2-7; D perhaps matches TRBD2 (6 bases). The material sequenced was peripheral blood. The CDR3 DNA reads TGTGCCACCAGCAGAGGGAATGCGGGGTTGGACGAGCAGTACTTC. It translates to CATSRGNAGLDEQYF.